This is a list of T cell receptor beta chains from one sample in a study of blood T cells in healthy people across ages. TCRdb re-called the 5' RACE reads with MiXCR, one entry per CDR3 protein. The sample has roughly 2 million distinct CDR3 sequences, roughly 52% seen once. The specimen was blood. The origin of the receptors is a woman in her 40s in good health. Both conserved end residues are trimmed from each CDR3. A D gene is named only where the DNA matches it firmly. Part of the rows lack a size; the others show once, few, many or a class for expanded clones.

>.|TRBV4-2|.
ASSQEDSASPLH
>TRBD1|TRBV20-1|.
SARMTGKGNSPLH
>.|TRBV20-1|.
SARTPGTYEQY
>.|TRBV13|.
ASSYSRNYEQY
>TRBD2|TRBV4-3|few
ASSQSLAGGHLSTDTQY
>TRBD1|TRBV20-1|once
SAQVRDRDQPQH
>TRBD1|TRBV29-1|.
SVSRQGPGPREQY
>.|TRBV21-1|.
ASRGEGRTDTQY
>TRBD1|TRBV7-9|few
ASSHDLPGQMDHNEQF
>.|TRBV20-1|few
SALWQEDRRTNEKLF
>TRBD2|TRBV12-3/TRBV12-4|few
ASSSPFSGGKNIQY
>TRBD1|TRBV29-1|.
SVAPGQSYNEQF
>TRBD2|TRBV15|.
ATSRRLAGRGDLGDTQY
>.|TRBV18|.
ASSPQWDASGANVLT
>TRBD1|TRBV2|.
ASRVDRGGYNEQF
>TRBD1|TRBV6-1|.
AIYRTGFLDTQY
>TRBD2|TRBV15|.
ATSSGTSGNNEQF
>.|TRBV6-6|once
ASIPNIQNNSPLH
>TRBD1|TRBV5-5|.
ASSLGTGRPLSNQPQH
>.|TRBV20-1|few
SPAREVHEQY
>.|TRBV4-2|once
ASSQDIGGPETRY
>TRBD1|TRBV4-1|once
ASSHSGTGYYEQY
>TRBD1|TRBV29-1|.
SVEGGTGYGYT
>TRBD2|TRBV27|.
ASGGLDNEQF
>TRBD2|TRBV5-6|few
ASSFGTRSNEQY
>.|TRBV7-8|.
ASSLAGGGALH
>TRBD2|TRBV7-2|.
ASGASGGDTQY
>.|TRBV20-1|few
SLDPRERGDQPQH
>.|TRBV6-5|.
ASSSGGVGTYNEQY
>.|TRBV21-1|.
ASRPGWYEQF
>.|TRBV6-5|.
ASSYRASQETQY
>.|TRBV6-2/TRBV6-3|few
ASSHSDTQY
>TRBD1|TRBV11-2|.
ASSRPARVATRGSSYNEQF
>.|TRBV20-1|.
SARAQGIPYEQY
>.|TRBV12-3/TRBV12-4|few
ASTVGGANSYEQY
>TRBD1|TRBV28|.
ASSHLQGSTDTQY
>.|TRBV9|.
ASSVGGRGQQETQY
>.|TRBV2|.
ASSESVGVEQY
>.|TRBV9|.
ASSANTGQETQY
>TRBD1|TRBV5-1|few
ASSLVLRTGHFLNTDTQY
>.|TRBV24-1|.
ATSDLGGELF
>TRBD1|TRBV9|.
ASSEQTGGTTNERLF
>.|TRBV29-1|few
SVVGREPSYNEQF
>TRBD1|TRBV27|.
ASTGTGRLGGYT
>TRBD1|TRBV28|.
ASSGTGTANQPQH
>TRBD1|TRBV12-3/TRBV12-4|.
ASSRFGTGENNEQF
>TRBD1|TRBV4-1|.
ASSQTGGQRRETQY
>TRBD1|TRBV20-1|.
SGTVPTGASSGANVLT
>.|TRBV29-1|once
SGKGQNYGYT
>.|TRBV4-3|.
ASSPMPAQISGANVLT